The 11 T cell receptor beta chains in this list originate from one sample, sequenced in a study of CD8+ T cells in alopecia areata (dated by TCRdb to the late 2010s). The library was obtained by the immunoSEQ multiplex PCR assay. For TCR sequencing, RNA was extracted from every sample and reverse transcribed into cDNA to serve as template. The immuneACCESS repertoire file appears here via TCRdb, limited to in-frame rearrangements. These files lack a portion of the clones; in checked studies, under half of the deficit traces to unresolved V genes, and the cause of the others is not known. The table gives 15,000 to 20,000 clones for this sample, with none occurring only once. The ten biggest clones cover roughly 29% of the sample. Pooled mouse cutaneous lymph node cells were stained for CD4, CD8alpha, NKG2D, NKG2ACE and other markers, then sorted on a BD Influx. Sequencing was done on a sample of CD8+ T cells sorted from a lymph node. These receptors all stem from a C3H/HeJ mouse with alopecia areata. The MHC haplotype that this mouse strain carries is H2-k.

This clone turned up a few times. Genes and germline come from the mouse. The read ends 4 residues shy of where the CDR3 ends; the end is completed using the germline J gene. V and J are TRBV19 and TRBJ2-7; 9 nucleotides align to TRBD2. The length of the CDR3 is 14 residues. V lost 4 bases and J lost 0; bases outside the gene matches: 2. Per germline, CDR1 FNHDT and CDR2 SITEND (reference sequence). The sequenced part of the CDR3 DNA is TGTGCCAGCAGTGGGACTGGGAGCTCCTAT. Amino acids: CASSGTGSSY. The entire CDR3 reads CASSGTGSSYEQYF.

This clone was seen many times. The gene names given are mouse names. Partial CDR3 DNA: TGTGCCAGCTCTCTCTTGGGGAGGTATGCT. Residues: CASSLLGRYA. In full, the CDR3 reads CASSLLGRYAEQFF. The rearrangement uses TRBV12-1 and TRBJ2-1; D is perhaps TRBD2 (5 bases). The missing CDR3 end, 4 residues past where the read stops, is filled in from the germline J gene. Deletions cut 0 bases from V and 4 bases from J, with 9 bases between. Germline assignment: CDR1 SGHSN and CDR2 HYEKVE. CDR3 size: 14 residues.

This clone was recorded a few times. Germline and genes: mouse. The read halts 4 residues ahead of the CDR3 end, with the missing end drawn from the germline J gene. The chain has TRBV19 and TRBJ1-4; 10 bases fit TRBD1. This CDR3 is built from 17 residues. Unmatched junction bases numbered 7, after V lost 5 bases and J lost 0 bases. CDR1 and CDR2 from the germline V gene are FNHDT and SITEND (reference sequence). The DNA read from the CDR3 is TGTGCCAGCAGCCTCGACAGGGGGCCTATTTCCAACGAA. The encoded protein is CASSLDRGPISNE. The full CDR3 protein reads CASSLDRGPISNERLFF.

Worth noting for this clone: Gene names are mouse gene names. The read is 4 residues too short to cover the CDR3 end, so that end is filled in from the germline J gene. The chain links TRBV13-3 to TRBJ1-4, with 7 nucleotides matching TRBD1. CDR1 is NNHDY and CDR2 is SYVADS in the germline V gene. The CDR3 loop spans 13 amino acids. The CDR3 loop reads CASSSAGGERLFF. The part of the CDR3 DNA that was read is TGTGCCAGCAGTTCGGCAGGGGGCGAA.

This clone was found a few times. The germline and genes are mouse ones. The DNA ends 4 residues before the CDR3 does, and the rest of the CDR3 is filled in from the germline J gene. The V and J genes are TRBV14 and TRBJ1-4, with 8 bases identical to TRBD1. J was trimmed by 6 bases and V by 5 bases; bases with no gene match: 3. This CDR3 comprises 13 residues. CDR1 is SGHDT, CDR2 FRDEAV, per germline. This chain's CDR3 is CASSPGQDERLFF. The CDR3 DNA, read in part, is TGTGCCAGCAGCCCGGGACAGGACGAA.

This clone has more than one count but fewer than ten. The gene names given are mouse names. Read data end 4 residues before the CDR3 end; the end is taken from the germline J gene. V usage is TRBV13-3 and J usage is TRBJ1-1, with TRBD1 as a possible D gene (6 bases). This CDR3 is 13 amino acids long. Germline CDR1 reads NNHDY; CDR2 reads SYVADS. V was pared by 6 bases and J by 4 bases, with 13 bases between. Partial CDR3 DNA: TGTGCCAGCACCCCGGACAGATCCACA. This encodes CASTPDRST. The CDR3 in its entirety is CASTPDRSTEVFF.

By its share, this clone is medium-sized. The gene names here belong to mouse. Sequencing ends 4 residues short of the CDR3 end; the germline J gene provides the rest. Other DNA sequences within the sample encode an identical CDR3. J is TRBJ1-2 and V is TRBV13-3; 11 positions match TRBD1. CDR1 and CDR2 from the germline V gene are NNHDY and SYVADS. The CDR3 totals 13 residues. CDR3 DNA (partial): TGTGCCAGCAGCGGGACAGGGGGGTCC. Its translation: CASSGTGGS. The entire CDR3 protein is CASSGTGGSDYTF.

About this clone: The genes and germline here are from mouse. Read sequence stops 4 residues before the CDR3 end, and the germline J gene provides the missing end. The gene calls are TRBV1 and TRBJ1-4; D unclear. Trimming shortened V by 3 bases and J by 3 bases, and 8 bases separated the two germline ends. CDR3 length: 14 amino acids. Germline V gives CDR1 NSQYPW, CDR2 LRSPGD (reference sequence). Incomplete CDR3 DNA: TGCACCTGCAGTGCCACATCTCCCAACGAA. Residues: CTCSATSPNE. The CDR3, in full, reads CTCSATSPNERLFF.

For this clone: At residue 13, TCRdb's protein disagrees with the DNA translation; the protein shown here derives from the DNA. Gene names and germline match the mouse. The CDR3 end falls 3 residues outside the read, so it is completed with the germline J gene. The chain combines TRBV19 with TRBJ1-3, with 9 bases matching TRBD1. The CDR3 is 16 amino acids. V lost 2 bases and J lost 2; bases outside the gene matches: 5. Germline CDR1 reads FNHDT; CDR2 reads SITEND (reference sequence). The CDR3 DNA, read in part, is TGTGCCAGCAGTATGGGGGACAGGGAAGCTGGAAATACG. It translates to CASSMGDREAGNT. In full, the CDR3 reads CASSMGDREAGNTLYF.

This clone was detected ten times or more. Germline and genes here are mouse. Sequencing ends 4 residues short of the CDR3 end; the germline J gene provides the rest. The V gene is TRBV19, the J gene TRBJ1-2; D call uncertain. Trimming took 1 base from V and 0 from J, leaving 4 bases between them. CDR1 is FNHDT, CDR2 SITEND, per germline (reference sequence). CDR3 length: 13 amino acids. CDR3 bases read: TGTGCCAGCAGTATAACAGCAAACTCC. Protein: CASSITANS. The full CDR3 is CASSITANSDYTF.

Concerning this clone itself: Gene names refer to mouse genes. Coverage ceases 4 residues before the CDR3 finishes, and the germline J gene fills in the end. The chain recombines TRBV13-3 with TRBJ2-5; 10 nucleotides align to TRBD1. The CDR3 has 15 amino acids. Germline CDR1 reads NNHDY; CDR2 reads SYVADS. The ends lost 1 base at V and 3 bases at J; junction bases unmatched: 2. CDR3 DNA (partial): TGTGCCAGCAGTGATCAGGGACAGGGGCAAGAC. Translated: CASSDQGQGQD. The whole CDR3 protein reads CASSDQGQGQDTQYF.